The 29 T cell receptor beta chains below all came from one sample that was sequenced in a study of blood T cells in healthy people across ages. Sample-barcoded 5' priming and a J-beta primer mix drove a second PCR of about 6 to 12 cycles. MiXCR was run by TCRdb on the 5' RACE reads, yielding one entry per CDR3 protein. The sample lists about 1,600,000 distinct CDR3 sequences, 42% occurring once. Sequencing input: blood. The receptor set was obtained from a woman younger than 30 in good health.

The CDR3 sequence: CASSDPADILSSYNEQYF. CDR3 sequence (DNA): TGTGCCAGCAGTGACCCCGCTGACATCTTAAGTTCCTACAATGAGCAGTACTTC. V gene TRBV6-1 combines with J gene TRBJ2-1; D uncertain. TRBJ2-7 matches the DNA end more closely, so the J call is doubtful. Germline lookup yields CDR1 MNHNS and CDR2 SASEGT. This CDR3 is 18 amino acids long.

This clonotype has just a few counts. The chain recombines TRBV5-1 with TRBJ2-3; D is perhaps TRBD1 or TRBD2 (5 bases each). This CDR3 is 16 amino acids long. Germline CDR1 and CDR2: SGHRS and YFSETQ. Trimming removed 3 bases from V and 2 bases from J, with 16 bases in between. CDR3 bases: TGCGCCAGCAGCTCGCCGGGGACCGAATTCACAGATACGCAGTATTTT. Protein sequence: CASSSPGTEFTDTQYF.

This clonotype was seen a few times. The rearrangement uses TRBV20-1 and TRBJ2-1; 11 bases fit TRBD2. Germline CDR1 and CDR2: DFQATT and SNEGSKA (reference sequence). This CDR3 has 15 residues. V lost 5 bases and J lost 6; bases outside the gene matches: 9. The CDR3 reads CSASLAGGPINEQFF. Written as DNA, the CDR3 is TGCAGTGCTTCCTTAGCGGGAGGGCCTATCAATGAGCAGTTCTTC.

This clonotype came up a few times. V usage is TRBV7-9 and J usage is TRBJ1-2; maybe TRBD1 (5 bases). Trimming shortened V by 10 bases and J by 8 bases, and 20 bases separated the two germline ends. Germline V gene data show CDR1 as SEHNR and CDR2 as FQNEAQ (reference sequence). The CDR3 consists of 13 residues. The CDR3 here is CANEQATAVGYTF. The CDR3 region has the DNA TGTGCCAATGAACAGGCGACGGCGGTAGGCTACACCTTC. The variable domain in full, completed from reference TRBV7-9 and TRBJ1-2, reads DTGVSQNPRHKITKRGQNVTFRCDPISEHNRLYWYRQTLGQGPEFLTYFQNEAQLEKSRLLSDRFSAERPKGSFSTLEIQRTEQGDSAMYLCANEQATAVGYTFGSGTRLTVV.

The CDR3 loop is CASSQFVLTSESYNEQYF. The CDR3 coding sequence is TGTGCCAGCAGCCAATTCGTTTTGACTAGCGAATCCTACAATGAGCAGTACTTC. The chain is built from TRBV3-1 and TRBJ2-1; TRBD2 matches at 8 bases. Gene TRBJ2-7 matches the end of the DNA better, so the J call may be wrong. Germline V gene lookup returns CDR1 LGHDT and CDR2 YNNKEL (reference sequence). This CDR3 spans 18 amino acids.

This clonotype turned up a few times. The CDR3 here is CASSLDRVTEAFF. CDR3 sequence (DNA): TGTGCCAGCAGCTTGGACAGGGTGACTGAAGCTTTCTTT. This chain uses TRBV7-9 with TRBJ1-1, with 8 bases fitting TRBD1. Per the germline V gene, CDR1 is SEHNR and CDR2 is FQNEAQ (reference sequence). Germline trimming cut 3 bases from V and 5 bases from J; bases unmatched to any gene: 2. CDR3 length: 13 residues.

This clonotype was seen more than once but under ten times. The chain carries TRBV10-3 and TRBJ2-2; 7 bases align to TRBD1. V trimming: 6 bases; J trimming: 3 bases; junction bases outside the gene matches: 7. This CDR3 has 15 residues. From germline, CDR1 is ENHRY and CDR2 SYGVKD. This CDR3 reads CAIRGQKLDTGELFF. CDR3 sequence (DNA): TGTGCCATCAGGGGACAGAAACTCGACACCGGGGAGCTGTTTTTT.

This clonotype has only a few counts. The chain uses TRBV9 and TRBJ2-3; possible D gene TRBD1, 7 bases. This CDR3 contains 14 residues. CDR1 and CDR2 from the germline V gene are SGDLS and YYNGEE. Between the trimmed V and J ends, which lost 3 bases and 3 bases, there was a span of 11 bases. As DNA, the CDR3 is TGTGCCAGCAGCGCGACAGGGAGGACAGATACGCAGTATTTT. Translation gives CASSATGRTDTQYF.

This clonotype appeared a few times. V usage is TRBV7-9 and J usage is TRBJ2-7, with 12 positions matching TRBD2. Germline V gene lookup returns CDR1 SEHNR and CDR2 FQNEAQ (reference sequence). The CDR3 consists of 17 residues. V lost 5 bases and J lost 0; bases outside the gene matches: 8. The CDR3 loop reads CASSPRTSGDSSYEQYF. The DNA of the CDR3 is TGTGCCAGCAGCCCAAGGACTAGCGGGGATAGCTCCTACGAGCAGTACTTC.

This clonotype was seen repeatedly, ten times or more. The chain links TRBV4-2 to TRBJ2-7; D is ambiguous. Germline V gene sequence: CDR1 LGHNA, CDR2 YNFKEQ. V shed 4 bases and J shed 5 bases, with 18 bases lying between them. The CDR3 has 15 residues. In DNA form, the CDR3 reads TGTGCCAGCAGCCCAGAGAGGTGGGGATCCAACGAGCAGTACTTC. This sequence encodes CASSPERWGSNEQYF.

The J gene is TRBJ1-2, the V gene TRBV27; 8 bases fit TRBD1. The CDR3 covers 13 residues. Germline CDR1 and CDR2: MNHEY and SMNVEV (reference sequence). Trimming at V came to 8 bases and at J to 8 bases, leaving 10 bases not matched to a gene. The CDR3 DNA reads as TGTGCCAGCGGCCTTAACAGGGGGGGAGGCTACACCTTC. This encodes CASGLNRGGGYTF.

The CDR3 nucleotides read TGTGCCAGCAGCCTGGGGGTAGGATACTCAGAGACCCAGTACTTC. It specifies CASSLGVGYSETQYF. The rearrangement joins TRBV5-8 to TRBJ2-5; tentatively, D is TRBD1 or TRBD2 (5 bases each). The CDR3 has 15 amino acids. With 4 bases removed from V and 4 bases from J, the gap between germline ends came to 17 bases. CDR1 SGHTS and CDR2 YDEGEE come from the germline V gene. Full variable domain (rest looked up from reference TRBV5-8 and TRBJ2-5): EAGVTQSPTHLIKTRGQQATLRCSPISGHTSVYWYQQALGLGLQFLLWYDEGEERNRGNFPPRFSGRQFPNYSSELNVNALELEDSALYLCASSLGVGYSETQYFGPGTRLLVL.

The chain has TRBV12-3 or TRBV12-4 and TRBJ2-2; D is ambiguous. V gave up 6 bases and J gave up 4 bases, with 12 bases separating them. The CDR3 is 14 residues long. The CDR3: CASSPPVPTGELFF. In DNA, the CDR3 is TGTGCCAGCAGCCCACCCGTCCCCACCGGGGAGCTGTTTTTT.

The gene calls are TRBV7-6 and TRBJ2-2, with TRBD2 as a possible D gene (5 bases). CDR3 size: 16 residues. Germline V CDR1 and CDR2: SGHVS, FNYEAQ. V shed 5 bases and J shed 3 bases, with 16 bases lying between them. The CDR3 sequence is CASSRRWLADTGELFF. DNA of the CDR3: TGTGCCAGCAGCCGGCGGTGGCTAGCTGACACCGGGGAGCTGTTTTTT.

This clonotype was counted a few times. The chain combines TRBV7-9 with TRBJ1-2; perhaps TRBD1 as D (6 bases). The CDR3 is 15 amino acids. V was trimmed by 0 bases and J by 2 bases, leaving 10 bases between them. The germline CDR1 and CDR2 sequences are SEHNR and FQNEAQ (reference sequence). The CDR3 loop reads CASSLAPGANYGYTF. CDR3 in DNA: TGTGCCAGCAGCTTAGCGCCAGGGGCGAACTATGGCTACACCTTC.

For this clonotype: One junction end does not reproduce the germline sequence, and a read error may be involved. This chain uses TRBV7-2 with TRBJ2-7; D is perhaps TRBD2 (6 bases). Germline assignment: CDR1 SGHTA and CDR2 FQGNSA. This CDR3 is 15 amino acids long. CDR3: CASSLSGGPSNEQYF. In nucleotides, the CDR3 is TGTGCCAGCAGCTTAAGCGGAGGGCCCTCCAACGAGCAGTACTTC.

The V gene is TRBV7-2, the J gene TRBJ2-4, with D perhaps given as TRBD1 or TRBD2 (5 bases each). Matching the DNA end better, TRBJ2-7 makes the J call doubtful. In germline, CDR1 is SGHTA, CDR2 FQGNSA. The length of the CDR3 is 16 residues. For the CDR3, the DNA is TGTGCCAGCAGCTTAGCCGGCCCAGGGACGGCCCACGAGCAGTACTTC. It translates to CASSLAGPGTAHEQYF.

This rearrangement joins TRBV21-1 to TRBJ2-1; TRBD1, as called in the table, went unchecked against the DNA. TRBV21-1 represents a pseudogene. The CDR3 covers 14 residues. CDR3 protein: CASSPRGLRGEQFF. CDR3 DNA sequence: TGTGCCAGCAGCCCCAGGGGGCTAAGGGGTGAGCAGTTCTTC.

Of note for this clonotype: This may stem from a read error, because a much larger clone lies one nucleotide away. The J gene is TRBJ2-1, the V gene TRBV29-1, with no clear D. This CDR3 is built from 12 residues. Germline CDR1 and CDR2: SQVTM and ANQGSEA. The CDR3 protein is CGAPGGPNEQFF. The CDR3 DNA reads as TGCGGCGCGCCGGGCGGCCCCAACGAGCAGTTCTTC.

The V call is TRBV29-1, the J call TRBJ2-1; D perhaps matches TRBD2 (6 bases). The V gene's germline CDR1 is SQVTM and CDR2 ANQGSEA. There are 13 residues in the CDR3. V lost 6 bases and J 9 bases, leaving 18 bases between the germline ends. The CDR3 DNA sequence: TGCAGCGTGGGGGTTGGAGGGTATGGTGAGCAGTTCTTC. Its protein product is CSVGVGGYGEQFF.

Comment on this clonotype: The conserved phenylalanine or tryptophan normally closing the CDR3 is absent here, so this likely arose from a read error. The DNA is left out, because the CDR3 cannot be placed on it with certainty; the CDR3 is given as TCRdb lists it. The chain recombines TRBV5-6 with TRBJ2-5; TRBD1, the D gene given by the table, was not confirmed from the DNA. The length of the CDR3 is 16 amino acids, counting both ends. CDR1 is SGHDT, CDR2 YYEEEE, per germline. The CDR3: CASSLADRNYGYTFGS.

The CDR3 is CASSLIGGPSYEQYF. The CDR3 DNA sequence: TGTGCCAGCAGCCTCATCGGGGGGCCATCCTACGAGCAGTACTTC. The V call is TRBV7-3, the J call TRBJ2-7; perhaps TRBD2 as D (7 bases). Deletions cut 5 bases from V and 1 base from J, with 15 bases between. CDR1 SGHTA and CDR2 FQGTGA come from the germline V gene. The CDR3 is 15 amino acids.

Ten or more counts support this clonotype. V gene TRBV2 combines with J gene TRBJ2-3; D unclear. The CDR3 covers 11 residues. Trimming stripped 3 bases from V and 6 bases from J, with 4 bases between. The germline V gene encodes CDR1 SNHLY and CDR2 FYNNEI. In nucleotides, the CDR3 is TGTGCCAGCAGTGACCCGGATACGCAGTATTTT. Amino acid sequence: CASSDPDTQYF.

The rearrangement uses TRBV11-2 and TRBJ2-1; 7 bases map to TRBD1. Germline V gene sequence: CDR1 SGHAT, CDR2 FQNNGV. The length of the CDR3 is 15 residues. V gave up 2 bases and J gave up 7 bases; unmatched junction bases: 8. The CDR3 region is CASSLMLGQENEQFF. The CDR3, as DNA: TGTGCCAGCAGCTTAATGCTAGGACAGGAGAATGAGCAGTTCTTC.

This clonotype was picked up a small number of times. The chain couples TRBV6-5 to TRBJ2-3; 8 nucleotides agree with TRBD2. This CDR3 is built from 13 residues. CDR1 is MNHEY, CDR2 SVGAGI, per germline. Trimming cost V 10 bases and J 4 bases; bases outside gene matches: 7. Here the CDR3 reads CATAGGGADTQYF. The CDR3 DNA is TGTGCCACCGCGGGAGGAGGGGCAGATACGCAGTATTTT.

This clonotype was counted only a few times. The chain carries TRBV20-1 and TRBJ2-1; possible D gene TRBD2, 5 bases. The germline V gene has CDR1 DFQATT and CDR2 SNEGSKA (reference sequence). The length of the CDR3 is 12 residues. V lost 5 bases to trimming and J lost 7 bases, with 12 bases between them. CDR3: CSAGGRLNEQFF. For the CDR3, the DNA is TGCAGTGCTGGAGGCCGGTTGAATGAGCAGTTCTTC.

The table lists this clonotype with a few counts. The rearrangement uses TRBV7-9 and TRBJ2-7; D perhaps matches TRBD2 (6 bases). CDR1 SEHNR and CDR2 FQNEAQ come from the germline V gene (reference sequence). The CDR3 is made up of 15 amino acids. Trimming removed 3 bases at V and 1 base at J, with 13 bases between. The CDR3 reads CASSFEPGTSYEQYF. DNA for the CDR3: TGTGCCAGCAGCTTTGAACCCGGGACTTCCTACGAGCAGTACTTC.

This clonotype appeared once. V usage is TRBV2 and J usage is TRBJ2-7; TRBD2 matches at 9 bases. This CDR3 is built from 13 residues. V was pared by 7 bases and J by 2 bases, with 3 bases of the junction left unmatched. Looked up from germline, CDR1 is SNHLY and CDR2 is FYNNEI. CDR3: CASIAGGAYEQYF. The CDR3 DNA reads as TGTGCCAGCATTGCGGGGGGGGCCTACGAGCAGTACTTC.

This clonotype has just a few counts. The rearrangement links TRBV10-3 to TRBJ1-2; D is uncertain. CDR1 and CDR2 from the germline V gene are ENHRY and SYGVKD. The CDR3 totals 11 residues. Trimming cost V 2 bases and J 11 bases, with 9 bases left between them. CDR3 in amino acids: CAISEARGYTF. The CDR3 DNA follows: TGTGCCATCAGTGAGGCAAGAGGATACACCTTC.